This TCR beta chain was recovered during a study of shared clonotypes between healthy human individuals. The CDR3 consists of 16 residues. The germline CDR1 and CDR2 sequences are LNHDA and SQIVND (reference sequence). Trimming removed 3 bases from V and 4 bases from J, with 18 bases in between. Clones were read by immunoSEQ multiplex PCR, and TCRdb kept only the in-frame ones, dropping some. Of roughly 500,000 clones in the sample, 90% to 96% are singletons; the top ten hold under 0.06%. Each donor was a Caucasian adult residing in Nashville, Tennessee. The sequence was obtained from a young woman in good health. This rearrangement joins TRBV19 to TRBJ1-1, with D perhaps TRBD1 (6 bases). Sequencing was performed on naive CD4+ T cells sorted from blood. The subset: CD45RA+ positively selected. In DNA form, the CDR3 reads TGTGCCAGTAGTATTGGGCCCAGGGGTTGGAGCACTGAAGCTTTCTTT. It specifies CASSIGPRGWSTEAFF.